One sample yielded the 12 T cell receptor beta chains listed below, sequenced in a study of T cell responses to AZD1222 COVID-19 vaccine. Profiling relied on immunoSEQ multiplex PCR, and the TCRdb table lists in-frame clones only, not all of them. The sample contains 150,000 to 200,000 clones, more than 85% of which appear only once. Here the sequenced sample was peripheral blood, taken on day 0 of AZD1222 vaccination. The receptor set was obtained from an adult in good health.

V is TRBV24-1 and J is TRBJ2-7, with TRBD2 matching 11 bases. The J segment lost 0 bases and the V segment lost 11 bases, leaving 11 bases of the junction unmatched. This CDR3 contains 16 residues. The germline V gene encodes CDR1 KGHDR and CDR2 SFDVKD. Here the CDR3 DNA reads TGTGCCATCCCCGGGACTAGCGGCTCCCACTCCTACGAGCAGTACTTC. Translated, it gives CAIPGTSGSHSYEQYF.

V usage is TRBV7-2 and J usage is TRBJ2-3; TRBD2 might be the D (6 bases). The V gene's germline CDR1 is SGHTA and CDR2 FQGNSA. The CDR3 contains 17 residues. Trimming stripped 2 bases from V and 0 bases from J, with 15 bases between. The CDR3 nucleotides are TGTGCCAGCAGCTTACGCCCTTGGGGAGGTAGCACAGATACGCAGTATTTT. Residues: CASSLRPWGGSTDTQYF.

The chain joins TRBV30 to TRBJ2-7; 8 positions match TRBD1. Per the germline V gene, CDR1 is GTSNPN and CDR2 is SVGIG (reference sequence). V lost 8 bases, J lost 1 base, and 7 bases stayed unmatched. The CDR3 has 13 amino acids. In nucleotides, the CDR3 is TGTGCCGGCACGAACAGGGGGTCCTACGAGCAGTACTTC. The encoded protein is CAGTNRGSYEQYF.

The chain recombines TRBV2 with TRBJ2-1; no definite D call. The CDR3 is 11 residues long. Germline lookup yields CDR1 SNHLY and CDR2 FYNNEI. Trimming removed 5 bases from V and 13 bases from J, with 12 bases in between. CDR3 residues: CASSPGTAQFF. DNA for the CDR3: TGTGCCAGCAGTCCCGGTACGGCCCAGTTCTTC.

The CDR3 DNA reads TGTGCCAGCAGCTTACTAACCACCTACGAGCAGTACTTC. This translates into CASSLLTTYEQYF. The rearrangement uses TRBV2 and TRBJ2-7; D is undetermined. Trimming shortened V by 6 bases and J by 2 bases, and 11 bases separated the two germline ends. CDR1 is SNHLY and CDR2 is FYNNEI in the germline V gene. The CDR3 loop spans 13 amino acids.

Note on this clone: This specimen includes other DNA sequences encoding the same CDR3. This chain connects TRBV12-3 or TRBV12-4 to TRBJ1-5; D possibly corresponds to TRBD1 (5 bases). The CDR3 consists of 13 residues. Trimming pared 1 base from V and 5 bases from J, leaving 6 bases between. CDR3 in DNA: TGTGCCAGCAGTTTAGGGGGCGATCAGCCCCAGCATTTT. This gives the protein CASSLGGDQPQHF.

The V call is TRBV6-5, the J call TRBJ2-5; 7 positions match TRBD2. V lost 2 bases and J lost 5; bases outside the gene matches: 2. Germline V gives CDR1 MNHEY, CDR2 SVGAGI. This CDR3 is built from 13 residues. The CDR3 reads CASSYEGGETQYF. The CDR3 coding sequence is TGTGCCAGCAGTTACGAGGGAGGGGAGACCCAGTACTTC.

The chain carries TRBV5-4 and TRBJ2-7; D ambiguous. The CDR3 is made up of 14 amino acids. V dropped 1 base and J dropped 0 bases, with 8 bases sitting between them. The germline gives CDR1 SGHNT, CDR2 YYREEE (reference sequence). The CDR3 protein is CASSLSPRSYEQYF. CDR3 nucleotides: TGTGCCAGCAGCTTGAGTCCCCGCTCCTACGAGCAGTACTTC.

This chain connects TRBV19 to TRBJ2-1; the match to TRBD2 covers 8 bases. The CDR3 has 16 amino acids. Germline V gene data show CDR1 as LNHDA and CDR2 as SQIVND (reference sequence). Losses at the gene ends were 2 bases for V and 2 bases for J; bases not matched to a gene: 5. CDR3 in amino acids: CASSITLAGAYNEQFF. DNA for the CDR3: TGTGCCAGTAGTATAACTCTAGCGGGTGCCTACAATGAGCAGTTCTTC.

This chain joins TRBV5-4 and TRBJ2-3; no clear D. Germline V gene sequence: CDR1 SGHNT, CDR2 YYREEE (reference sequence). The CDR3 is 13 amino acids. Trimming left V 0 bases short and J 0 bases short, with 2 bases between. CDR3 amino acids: CASSLDSTDTQYF. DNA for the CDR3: TGTGCCAGCAGCTTGGACAGCACAGATACGCAGTATTTT. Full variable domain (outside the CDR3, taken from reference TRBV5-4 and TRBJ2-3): ETGVTQSPTHLIKTRGQQVTLRCSSQSGHNTVSWYQQALGQGPQFIFQYYREEENGRGNFPPRFSGLQFPNYSSELNVNALELDDSALYLCASSLDSTDTQYFGPGTRLTVL.

The chain's CDR3 is CASSRNPPGSTNEKLFF. The CDR3 region has the DNA TGTGCCAGCAGCCGAAACCCACCGGGATCAACTAATGAAAAACTGTTTTTT. V and J are TRBV5-4 and TRBJ1-4, with D hard to call. Per the germline V gene, CDR1 is SGHNT and CDR2 is YYREEE (reference sequence). V gave up 4 bases and J gave up 0 bases, with 16 bases separating them. The CDR3 spans 17 residues.

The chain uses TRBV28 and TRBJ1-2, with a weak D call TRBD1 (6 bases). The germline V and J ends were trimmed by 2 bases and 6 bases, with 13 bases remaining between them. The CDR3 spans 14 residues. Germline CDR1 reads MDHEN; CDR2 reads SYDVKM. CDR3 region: CASSLPQGRNGYTF. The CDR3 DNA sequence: TGTGCCAGCAGTTTACCACAGGGTCGGAATGGCTACACCTTC.